This TCR beta chain was obtained from a study of vaccination effects on CD4 cells after COVID-19. Background on the study: The median interval between the second dose and post-vaccine sampling was 72 days. Overall study findings and caveats: A shortage of convalescent patients and an absence of early post-infection timepoints characterized the study. Infection-derived and vaccine-derived clones contracted markedly late after vaccination.

Germline loops: CDR1 SQVTM, CDR2 ANQGSEA. This CDR3 is built from 12 residues. V lost 3 bases, J lost 3 bases, and 8 bases lay in between. A remark on this clone: Antigen unknown.

Here immunoSEQ multiplex PCR was the method, and the copy in TCRdb shows in-frame clones only, minus some. The sample lists tens of thousands of clones; 74% were seen once. Culturing for around eleven days preceded CD4+ T cell isolation. The cohort was immunized with two doses of either the BNT162b2 or mRNA-1273 vaccine. This receptor was obtained from a human donor who received a COVID-19 vaccine. V is TRBV29-1 and J is TRBJ1-2, with no clear D. The material sequenced was CD4+ T cells from PBMCs cultured without peptide, taken after COVID-19 vaccination. CDR3 nucleotides: TGCAGCGTTGATTCCGGCTACTATGGCTACACCTTC. Encoded protein: CSVDSGYYGYTF.